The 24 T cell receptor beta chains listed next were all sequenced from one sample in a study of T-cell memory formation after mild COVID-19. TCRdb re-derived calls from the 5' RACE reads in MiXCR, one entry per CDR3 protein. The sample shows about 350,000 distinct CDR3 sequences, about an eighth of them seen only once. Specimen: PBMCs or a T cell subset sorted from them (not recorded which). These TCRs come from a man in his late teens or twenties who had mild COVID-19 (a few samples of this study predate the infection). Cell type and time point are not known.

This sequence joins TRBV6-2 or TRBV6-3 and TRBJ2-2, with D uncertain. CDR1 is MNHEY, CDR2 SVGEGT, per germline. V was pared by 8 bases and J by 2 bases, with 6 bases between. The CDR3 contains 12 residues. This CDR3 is CASHNNTGELFF. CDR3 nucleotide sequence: TGTGCCAGCCACAACAACACCGGGGAGCTGTTTTTT.

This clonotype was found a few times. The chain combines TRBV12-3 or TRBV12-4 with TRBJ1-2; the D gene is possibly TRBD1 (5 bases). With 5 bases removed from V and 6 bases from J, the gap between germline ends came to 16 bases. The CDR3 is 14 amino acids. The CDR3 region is CASSPQSGHDGYTF. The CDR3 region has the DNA TGTGCCAGCAGTCCCCAATCGGGGCACGATGGCTACACCTTC.

For the CDR3, the DNA is TGTGCCAGCAGGAAACGGGTCGATGAGCAGTTCTTC. This sequence encodes CASRKRVDEQFF. The chain is built from TRBV7-8 and TRBJ2-1; no firm D call. Trimming cost V 6 bases and J 8 bases, with 11 bases left between them. This CDR3 region has 12 residues. The V gene's germline CDR1 is SGHVS and CDR2 FQNEAQ.

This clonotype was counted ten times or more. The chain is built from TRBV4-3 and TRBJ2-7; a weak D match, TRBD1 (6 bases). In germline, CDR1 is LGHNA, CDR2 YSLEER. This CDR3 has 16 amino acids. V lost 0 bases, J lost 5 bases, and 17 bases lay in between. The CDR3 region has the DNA TGCGCCAGCAGCCAAGATGCTGAGACAGGATTAGACGAGCAGTACTTC. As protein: CASSQDAETGLDEQYF.

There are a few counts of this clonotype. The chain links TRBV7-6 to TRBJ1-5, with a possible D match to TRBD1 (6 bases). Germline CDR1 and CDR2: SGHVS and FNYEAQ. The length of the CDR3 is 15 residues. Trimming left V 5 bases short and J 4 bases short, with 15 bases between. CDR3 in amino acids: CASSPRPGANQPQHF. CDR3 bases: TGTGCCAGCAGCCCCCGCCCGGGGGCAAATCAGCCCCAGCATTTT.

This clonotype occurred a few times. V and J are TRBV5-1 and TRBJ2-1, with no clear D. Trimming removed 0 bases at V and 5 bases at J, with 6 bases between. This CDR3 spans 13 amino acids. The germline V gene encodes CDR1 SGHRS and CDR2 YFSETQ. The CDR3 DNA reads TGCGCCAGCAGCTTGGTACAGAACAATGAGCAGTTCTTC. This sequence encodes CASSLVQNNEQFF.

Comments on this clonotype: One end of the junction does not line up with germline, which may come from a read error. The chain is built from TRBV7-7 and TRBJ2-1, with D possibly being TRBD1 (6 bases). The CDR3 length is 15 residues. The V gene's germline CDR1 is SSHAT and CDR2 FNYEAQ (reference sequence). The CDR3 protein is CASSLGRGSYNEQFF. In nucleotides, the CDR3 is TGTGCTAGCAGCTTAGGCAGGGGATCCTACAATGAGCAGTTCTTC. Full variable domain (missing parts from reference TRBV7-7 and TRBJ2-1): GAGVSQSPRYKVTKRGQDVTLRCDPISSHATLYWYQQALGQGPEFLTYFNYEAQPDKSGLPSDRFSAERPEGSISTLTIQRTEQRDSAMYRCASSLGRGSYNEQFFGPGTRLTVL.

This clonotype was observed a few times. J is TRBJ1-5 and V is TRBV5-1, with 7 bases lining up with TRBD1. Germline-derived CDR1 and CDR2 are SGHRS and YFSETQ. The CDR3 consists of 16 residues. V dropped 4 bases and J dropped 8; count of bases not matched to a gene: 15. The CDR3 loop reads CASSPVPGGEGKPQHF. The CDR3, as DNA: TGCGCCAGCAGCCCGGTCCCAGGGGGAGAGGGGAAGCCCCAGCATTTT.

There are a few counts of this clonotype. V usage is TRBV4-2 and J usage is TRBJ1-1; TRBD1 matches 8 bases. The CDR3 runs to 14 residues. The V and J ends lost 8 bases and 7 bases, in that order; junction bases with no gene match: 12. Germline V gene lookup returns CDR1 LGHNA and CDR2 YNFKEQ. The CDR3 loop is CASSSGQGGSEAFF. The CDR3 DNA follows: TGTGCCAGCTCCTCTGGACAGGGAGGGAGTGAAGCTTTCTTT.

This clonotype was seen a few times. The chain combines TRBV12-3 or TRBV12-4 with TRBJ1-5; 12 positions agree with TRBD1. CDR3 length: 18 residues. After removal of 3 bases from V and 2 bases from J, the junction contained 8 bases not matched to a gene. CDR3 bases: TGTGCCAGCAGTTTGGGGACAGGGGGCCCTATTGGCAATCAGCCCCAGCATTTT. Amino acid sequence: CASSLGTGGPIGNQPQHF.

The CDR3 DNA sequence: TGTGCCAGCAGCTTAGGGGCGGGGGCCCTGTCGCTCCAAGAGACCCAGTACTTC. Its protein product is CASSLGAGALSLQETQYF. The gene calls are TRBV7-8 and TRBJ2-5; a weak D match, TRBD2 (7 bases). Looked up from germline, CDR1 is SGHVS and CDR2 is FQNEAQ. V was cut by 1 base and J by 1 base, with 19 bases left in between. The CDR3 has 18 amino acids.

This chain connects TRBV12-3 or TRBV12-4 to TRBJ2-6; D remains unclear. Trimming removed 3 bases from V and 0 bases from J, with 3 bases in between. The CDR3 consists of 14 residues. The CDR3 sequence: CASSFTSGANVLTF. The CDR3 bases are TGTGCCAGCAGTTTTACCTCTGGGGCCAACGTCCTGACTTTC.

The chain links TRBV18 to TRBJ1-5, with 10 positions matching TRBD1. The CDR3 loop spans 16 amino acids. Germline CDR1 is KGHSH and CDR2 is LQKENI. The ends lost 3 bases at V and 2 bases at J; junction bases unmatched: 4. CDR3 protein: CASSPGQGVRNQPQHF. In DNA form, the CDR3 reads TGTGCCAGCTCACCCGGACAGGGGGTCCGCAATCAGCCCCAGCATTTT.

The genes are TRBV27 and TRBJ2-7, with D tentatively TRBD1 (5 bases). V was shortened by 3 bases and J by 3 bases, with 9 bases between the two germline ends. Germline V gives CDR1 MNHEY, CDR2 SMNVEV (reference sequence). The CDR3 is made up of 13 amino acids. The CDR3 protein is CASSFSQDYEQYF. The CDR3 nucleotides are TGTGCCAGCAGTTTTTCACAGGACTACGAGCAGTACTTC.

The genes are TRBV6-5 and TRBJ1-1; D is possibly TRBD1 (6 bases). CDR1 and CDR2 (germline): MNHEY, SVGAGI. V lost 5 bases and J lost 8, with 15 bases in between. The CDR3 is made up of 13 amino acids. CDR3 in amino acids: CASSGNRETEAFF. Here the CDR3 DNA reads TGTGCCAGCAGTGGTAACAGGGAAACCGAAGCTTTCTTT.

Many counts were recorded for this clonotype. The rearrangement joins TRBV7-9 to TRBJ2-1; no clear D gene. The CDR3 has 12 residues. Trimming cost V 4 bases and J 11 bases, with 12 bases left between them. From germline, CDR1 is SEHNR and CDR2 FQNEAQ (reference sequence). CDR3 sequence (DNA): TGTGCCAGCAGCTACGCCGGCTGGAAGCAGTTCTTC. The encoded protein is CASSYAGWKQFF.

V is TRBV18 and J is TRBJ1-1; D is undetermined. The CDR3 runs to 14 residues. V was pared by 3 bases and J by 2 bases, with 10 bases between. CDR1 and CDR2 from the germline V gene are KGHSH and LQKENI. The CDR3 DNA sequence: TGTGCCAGCTCACCCTTTCGCGGAAACACTGAAGCTTTCTTT. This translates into CASSPFRGNTEAFF.

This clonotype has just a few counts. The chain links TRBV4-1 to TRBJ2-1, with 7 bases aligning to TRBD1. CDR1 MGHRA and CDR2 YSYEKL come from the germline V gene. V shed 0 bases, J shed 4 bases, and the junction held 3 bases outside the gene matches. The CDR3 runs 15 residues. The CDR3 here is CASSQDVGQYNEQFF. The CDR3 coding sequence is TGCGCCAGCAGCCAAGATGTGGGACAGTACAATGAGCAGTTCTTC.

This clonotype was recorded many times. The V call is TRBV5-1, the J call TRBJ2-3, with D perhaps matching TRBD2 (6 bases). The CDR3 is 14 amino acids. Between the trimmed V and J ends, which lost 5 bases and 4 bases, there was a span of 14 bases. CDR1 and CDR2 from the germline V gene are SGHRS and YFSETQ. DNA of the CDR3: TGCGCCAGCAGGGCAGCGGGCGGAGCAGATACGCAGTATTTT. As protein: CASRAAGGADTQYF.

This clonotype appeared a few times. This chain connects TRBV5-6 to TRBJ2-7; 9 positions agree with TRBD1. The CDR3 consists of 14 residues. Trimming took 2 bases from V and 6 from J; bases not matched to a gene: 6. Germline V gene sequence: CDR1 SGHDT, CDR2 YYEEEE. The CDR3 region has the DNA TGTGCCAGCAGCTTAAGACGGGACAGGGCCGAGCAGTACGTC. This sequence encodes CASSLRRDRAEQYV.

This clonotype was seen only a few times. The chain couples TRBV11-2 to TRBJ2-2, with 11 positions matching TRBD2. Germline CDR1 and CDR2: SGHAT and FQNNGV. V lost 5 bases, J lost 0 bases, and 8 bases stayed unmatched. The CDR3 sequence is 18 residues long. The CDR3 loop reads CASSVPGLAASNTGELFF. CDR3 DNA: TGTGCCAGCAGCGTACCGGGACTAGCGGCCTCGAACACCGGGGAGCTGTTTTTT.

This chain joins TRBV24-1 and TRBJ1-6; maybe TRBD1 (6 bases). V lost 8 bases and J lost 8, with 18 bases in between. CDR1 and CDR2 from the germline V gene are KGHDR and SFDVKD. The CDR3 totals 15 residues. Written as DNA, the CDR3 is TGTGCCACCATTAACCGGGACACGGGGGATTCACCCCTCCACTTT. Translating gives CATINRDTGDSPLHF.

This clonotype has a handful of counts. CDR3 coding DNA: TGTGCCAGCAGCTTGCTAGACGGGCATGAGCAGTTCTTC. It yields the protein CASSLLDGHEQFF. V gene TRBV7-2 combines with J gene TRBJ2-1, with no clear D. Per germline, CDR1 SGHTA and CDR2 FQGNSA. The CDR3 is made up of 13 amino acids. Trimming shortened V by 3 bases and J by 8 bases, and 11 bases separated the two germline ends. Full variable domain (rest looked up from reference TRBV7-2 and TRBJ2-1): GAGVSQSPSNKVTEKGKDVELRCDPISGHTALYWYRQSLGQGLEFLIYFQGNSAPDKSGLPSDRFSAERTGGSVSTLTIQRTQQEDSAVYLCASSLLDGHEQFFGPGTRLTVL.

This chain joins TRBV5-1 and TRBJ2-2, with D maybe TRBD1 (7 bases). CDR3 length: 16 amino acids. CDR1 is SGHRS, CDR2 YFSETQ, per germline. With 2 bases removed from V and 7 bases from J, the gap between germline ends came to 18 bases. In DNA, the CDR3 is TGCGCCAGCAGCTTTCGACAGGGAGGAGGAGGCGGGGAGCTGTTTTTT. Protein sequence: CASSFRQGGGGGELFF.